The sample holds one count of the clone carrying this TCR beta chain. Its antigen is still unknown. CDR3 length: 15 residues. Germline V CDR1 and CDR2: MNHEY, SVGAGI. V lost 6 bases to trimming and J lost 8 bases; unmatched junction nucleotides: 11. These data originate in a study of CD8+ T cells in alopecia areata. General study points: Scalp clonality and expanded CD8+ clones among the top 100 were significantly decreased by tofacitinib. Compared with mice, patients displayed less clear TCR sharing, possibly for HLA-related reasons. One nonresponder makes the tie between baseline CD8+ expansion and response uncertain. Scalp samples also yield sequences from resident alphabeta T cells of normal skin.

The sample's treatment: oral pan-JAK inhibitor, 5-10 mg twice daily. cDNA reverse transcribed from extracted RNA served as the sequencing template. The assay was immunoSEQ multiplex PCR, and TCRdb's table has in-frame clones only and misses some. The repertoire consists of about 120,000 clones, with around 56% occurring once and the leading ten covering approximately 0.46%. The receptor was isolated from a human donor with alopecia areata. Specimen: CD4+ T cells sorted from blood, collected at week 4, from a patient treated with tofacitinib. The chain is built from TRBV6-5 and TRBJ2-1; TRBD1 matches at 9 bases. The CDR3 DNA sequence: TGTGCCAGCAGAGGGGGGACAGGGAAGTTTTATGAGCAGTTCTTC. This sequence encodes CASRGGTGKFYEQFF.